This T cell receptor beta chain was profiled in a study of blood T cell repertoires in COVID-19. Study at large: Samples representing acute and convalescent COVID-19 were sourced from the United States, Italy and Spain. Sample material is recorded as cDNA or gDNA derived from T cells, B-cell-depleted T cells, or PBMCs.

This clone is a singleton in its sample. The authors' processing: Estimation of nucleated cell counts was performed using reference gene primer amplification. Repertoires were generated with immunoSEQ multiplex PCR, while TCRdb's copy carries only in-frame clones and drops some. V, J and clone size derive from that table, while D and trimming were established from the DNA sequence. The sample carries about 59,000 clones, around 67% recorded once. J lost 2 bases, V lost 4 bases, and 7 bases had no gene match. The CDR3 length is 15 residues. The germline gives CDR1 MGHRA, CDR2 YSYEKL. The sample comprised peripheral blood. The chain recombines TRBV4-1 with TRBJ1-2; 7 bases line up with TRBD1. This receptor was identified in a woman between 65 and 79 years old with acute or convalescent COVID-19. The chain's CDR3 is CASSPSTGQNYGYTF. The CDR3 DNA is TGCGCCAGCAGCCCATCGACGGGACAGAACTATGGCTACACCTTC.